This T cell receptor beta chain appears in the sequencing data of a study of blood T cell dynamics during melanoma immunotherapy. In the study overall: Patients with metastatic melanoma got pembrolizumab or nivolumab-ipilimumab as first-line care.

DNA loading was fixed at 350 ng for all bulk PBMC samples. TCRdb's copy holds only in-frame clones and misses some; the assay was immunoSEQ multiplex PCR. This table holds roughly 9,000 clones, over 75% found once. Study-level findings and limits: PBMC repertoires of eventual disease-control patients split at W3 into clonality or diversity gains.

CDR1 and CDR2 from the germline V gene are MNHEY and SMNVEV (reference sequence). The CDR3 sequence is 14 residues long. J gave up 7 bases and V 3 bases, and 8 bases lay outside the gene matches. Time point: week 3, after first cycle of checkpoint inhibitor. Disease control meant complete response, partial response or stable disease at 12 weeks. A word on this clone: Its antigen is unidentified.

The sample consisted of blood, taken from a patient treated with checkpoint blockade. The chain combines TRBV27 with TRBJ2-7, with 8 bases fitting TRBD1. The TCR was taken from a human donor with melanoma. The CDR3 bases are TGTGCCAGCAGTTTGGGCAGGGGGCTAGCTGAGCAGTACTTC. This encodes CASSLGRGLAEQYF.